This T cell receptor beta chain came from a study of blood T cell repertoires in COVID-19. Under the authors' procedure: Amplified reference gene primers provided the basis for estimating nucleated cell counts. Data came from immunoSEQ multiplex PCR; TCRdb stores just in-frame clones and leaves some out. Clonal size and the V and J genes are those of that table, whereas D and trimming came from the DNA. This sample has just under 350,000 clones, with around 86% found just once. This CDR3 has 15 residues. V was clipped by 6 bases and J by 4 bases, with 16 bases between them. Germline CDR1 reads SGHAT; CDR2 reads FQNNGV.

The source material was peripheral blood. This sequence was found in a woman aged 45-65 years with COVID-19, enrolled during active disease. J is TRBJ2-1 and V is TRBV11-2, with a possible D match to TRBD2 (6 bases). CDR3 protein: CASRTWGRRYNEQFF. CDR3 sequence (DNA): TGTGCCAGCAGGACGTGGGGGAGGCGGTACAATGAGCAGTTCTTC.